The 23 T cell receptor beta chains reported below all come from one sample, sequenced in a study of shared clonotypes between healthy human individuals. Method: immunoSEQ multiplex PCR; TCRdb's copy keeps in-frame clones and lacks some. The sample lists about 1.1 million clones, approximately 80% occurring once. Sequencing used memory CD4+ T cells from PBMCs. Subset reported: CD45RA-negative fraction. These receptors came from a man aged 18-30 years in good health. Some clones in this sample may be carry-over from other donors' samples.

This clone appeared a single time. This rearrangement joins TRBV28 to TRBJ2-7; 11 bases are shared with TRBD2. Trimming cost V 5 bases and J 0 bases; bases outside gene matches: 9. Per the germline V gene, CDR1 is MDHEN and CDR2 is SYDVKM. This CDR3 is 17 amino acids long. CDR3 sequence (DNA): TGTGCCAGCAGTCCAGCGGGGACTAGCGGTTACTCCTACGAGCAGTACTTC. Its translation: CASSPAGTSGYSYEQYF.

The CDR3 bases are TGTGCCAGCAGCTTGGCCGACCCTGGGCGAGCCCAGCATTTT. Its translation is CASSLADPGRAQHF. The chain carries TRBV11-3 and TRBJ1-5; the D is unclear. Trimming removed 3 bases at V and 11 bases at J, with 17 bases between. CDR3 length: 14 amino acids. CDR1 and CDR2 (germline): SGHNT, YENEEA.

V usage is TRBV29-1 and J usage is TRBJ2-1; unclear D gene. With 4 bases removed from V and 9 bases from J, the gap between germline ends came to 10 bases. Germline lookup yields CDR1 SQVTM and CDR2 ANQGSEA. This CDR3 is built from 11 residues. In DNA, the CDR3 is TGCAGCGTTGGTGAAACAGCTGAGCAGTTCTTC. Translated: CSVGETAEQFF.

The table lists this clone with a count of one. The V and J genes are TRBV5-6 and TRBJ2-7; TRBD2 matches at 13 bases. This CDR3 spans 16 amino acids. After removal of 0 bases from V and 6 bases from J, the junction contained 6 bases not matched to a gene. Per the germline V gene, CDR1 is SGHDT and CDR2 is YYEEEE. For the CDR3, the DNA is TGTGCCAGCAGCTTGGTAGGGACTAGCGGGACGGGCGAGCAGTACTTC. It encodes CASSLVGTSGTGEQYF.

The J gene is TRBJ2-3, the V gene TRBV27; D not certain. This CDR3 has 13 amino acids. In germline, CDR1 is MNHEY, CDR2 SMNVEV (reference sequence). V was cut by 6 bases and J by 0 bases, with 7 bases left in between. The CDR3 region is CASRRLSTDTQYF. The CDR3 nucleotides read TGTGCCAGCAGAAGATTAAGCACAGATACGCAGTATTTT.

The V and J genes are TRBV4-1 and TRBJ1-1; no clear D. Trimming removed 3 bases from V and 5 bases from J, with 16 bases in between. Germline V gene data show CDR1 as MGHRA and CDR2 as YSYEKL. CDR3 length: 15 residues. As DNA, the CDR3 is TGCGCCAGCAGCCACGCGGATCTAAAGGCGACTGAAGCTTTCTTT. Translated, it gives CASSHADLKATEAFF.

V gene TRBV28 combines with J gene TRBJ2-1, with 7 bases lining up with TRBD2. The germline V gene has CDR1 MDHEN and CDR2 SYDVKM. With 1 base clipped from V and 6 bases from J, the junction kept 3 bases outside the gene matches. This CDR3 comprises 14 residues. CDR3 sequence: CASSLSGRVNEQFF. DNA of the CDR3: TGTGCCAGCAGTTTATCGGGGAGGGTCAATGAGCAGTTCTTC.

The chain combines TRBV13 with TRBJ1-4; 7 bases map to TRBD1. V dropped 1 base and J dropped 8; count of bases not matched to a gene: 7. The CDR3 consists of 15 residues. Germline CDR1 PRHDT, CDR2 FYEKMQ (reference sequence). The CDR3 protein is CASSLERQGREKLFF. In DNA form, the CDR3 reads TGTGCCAGCAGCTTAGAACGACAGGGTCGAGAAAAACTGTTTTTT.

This chain uses TRBV7-8 with TRBJ1-1; D remains unclear. The germline gives CDR1 SGHVS, CDR2 FQNEAQ. This CDR3 has 15 amino acids. V was trimmed by 1 base and J by 0 bases, leaving 9 bases between them. DNA for the CDR3: TGTGCCAGCAGCTTAGAAGTCAGGATGAACACTGAAGCTTTCTTT. Its protein product is CASSLEVRMNTEAFF. The variable domain in full, completed from reference TRBV7-8 and TRBJ1-1, reads GAGVSQSPRYKVAKRGQDVALRCDPISGHVSLFWYQQALGQGPEFLTYFQNEAQLDKSGLPSDRFFAERPEGSVSTLKIQRTQQEDSAVYLCASSLEVRMNTEAFFGQGTRLTVV.

The rearrangement joins TRBV7-9 to TRBJ1-1; TRBD1 matches at 9 bases. The CDR3 runs 18 residues. After removal of 1 base from V and 5 bases from J, the junction contained 14 bases not matched to a gene. Germline CDR1 and CDR2: SEHNR and FQNEAQ (reference sequence). This chain's CDR3 is CASSLERRDRALGTEAFF. The CDR3 DNA follows: TGTGCCAGCAGCTTAGAAAGGCGGGACAGGGCTTTGGGGACTGAAGCTTTCTTT. The full variable domain, with the rest looked up from reference TRBV7-9 and TRBJ1-1, is DTGVSQNPRHKITKRGQNVTFRCDPISEHNRLYWYRQTLGQGPEFLTYFQNEAQLEKSRLLSDRFSAERPKGSFSTLEIQRTEQGDSAMYLCASSLERRDRALGTEAFFGQGTRLTVV.

The rearrangement uses TRBV29-1 and TRBJ1-4; 8 nucleotides align to TRBD1. This CDR3 has 14 residues. The germline gives CDR1 SQVTM, CDR2 ANQGSEA. Trimming removed 6 bases from V and 4 bases from J; junction bases left unmatched: 7. CDR3: CSVENTGGNEKLFF. The CDR3 region has the DNA TGCAGCGTCGAAAATACAGGGGGTAATGAAAAACTGTTTTTT.

This chain connects TRBV5-4 to TRBJ2-7, with TRBD2 matching 10 bases. CDR1 is SGHNT and CDR2 is YYREEE in the germline V gene (reference sequence). The CDR3 is 16 amino acids. The V segment lost 0 bases and the J segment 3 bases; nucleotides outside the gene matches: 6. The CDR3 DNA sequence: TGTGCCAGCAGCTTGGAAGCCGGGACTAGCGTCTACGAGCAGTACTTC. Translating it yields CASSLEAGTSVYEQYF.

This rearrangement joins TRBV25-1 to TRBJ1-4; D remains ambiguous. V lost 6 bases, J lost 3 bases, and 8 bases lay in between. Germline values: CDR1 MGHDK, CDR2 SYGVNS. The CDR3 covers 13 residues. The DNA of the CDR3 is TGTGCCAGCAGGGGATCAGCTAATGAAAAACTGTTTTTT. Its protein product is CASRGSANEKLFF.

A note on this clone: This CDR3 is also generated by other DNA sequences in the sample. V usage is TRBV29-1 and J usage is TRBJ2-1, with 8 bases aligning to TRBD2. J lost 9 bases, V lost 5 bases, and 12 bases had no gene match. This CDR3 has 14 amino acids. Germline CDR1 and CDR2: SQVTM and ANQGSEA. CDR3 residues: CSVRRTSGMGEQFF. CDR3 bases: TGCAGCGTTCGCCGAACTAGCGGTATGGGTGAGCAGTTCTTC.

The genes are TRBV23-1 and TRBJ2-1; 7 bases match TRBD2. TRBV23-1 is classed as an ORF, of uncertain function. The junction had 5 bases not matched to a gene; V was cut back by 3 bases and J by 3 bases. The CDR3 is made up of 15 amino acids. The CDR3 reads CASSHAGVVYNEQFF. The CDR3 region has the DNA TGCGCCAGCAGTCATGCGGGAGTGGTCTACAATGAGCAGTTCTTC.

This clone was counted many times. This rearrangement joins TRBV4-1 to TRBJ2-2, with TRBD1 matching 7 bases. The CDR3 totals 19 residues. Per germline, CDR1 MGHRA and CDR2 YSYEKL. V lost 6 bases and J lost 2; bases outside the gene matches: 18. Here the CDR3 DNA reads TGCGCCAGCAGACCTAAATTTACCGGGACAGTTATCAACACCGGGGAGCTGTTTTTT. It specifies CASRPKFTGTVINTGELFF.

This clone appeared a single time. The V and J genes are TRBV10-3 and TRBJ2-5; 7 positions agree with TRBD2. Germline V gene lookup returns CDR1 ENHRY and CDR2 SYGVKD. The junction had 13 bases not matched to a gene; V was cut back by 4 bases and J by 8 bases. The CDR3 has 15 residues. The CDR3 region is CAISGAGETIDTQYF. The CDR3 coding sequence is TGTGCCATCAGTGGCGCGGGGGAGACTATTGATACCCAGTACTTC.

This clone has at least ten counts. The chain links TRBV7-9 to TRBJ2-7; TRBD2 agrees at 7 bases. Germline V gene lookup returns CDR1 SEHNR and CDR2 FQNEAQ (reference sequence). CDR3 size: 15 residues. V lost 1 base and J lost 6; bases outside the gene matches: 9. The CDR3 coding sequence is TGTGCCAGCAGCTTAGGCGGGGGATCGTTCGGCGAGCAGTACTTC. Translated: CASSLGGGSFGEQYF.

V and J are TRBV29-1 and TRBJ2-5, with D tentatively TRBD1 or TRBD2 (5 bases each). CDR1 SQVTM and CDR2 ANQGSEA come from the germline V gene. CDR3 length: 13 amino acids. V lost 4 bases to trimming and J lost 2 bases, with 11 bases between them. The chain's CDR3 is CSVGPGPQETQYF. The CDR3 DNA is TGCAGCGTTGGCCCGGGACCACAAGAGACCCAGTACTTC. Looking up the rest from reference TRBV29-1 and TRBJ2-5 gives the full variable domain: SAVISQKPSRDICQRGTSLTIQCQVDSQVTMMFWYRQQPGQSLTLIATANQGSEATYESGFVIDKFPISRPNLTFSTLTVSNMSPEDSSIYLCSVGPGPQETQYFGPGTRLLVL.

Remarks on this clone: The same CDR3 also results from other DNA sequences found in this sample. This chain links TRBV18 with TRBJ2-5, with TRBD2 matching over 14 bases. The V segment lost 3 bases and the J segment 5 bases; nucleotides outside the gene matches: 2. The CDR3 covers 15 residues. Germline V gene sequence: CDR1 KGHSH, CDR2 LQKENI. Here the CDR3 DNA reads TGTGCCAGCTCACCGGGACTAGCGGGAGAGGAGACCCAGTACTTC. Protein product: CASSPGLAGEETQYF.

V usage is TRBV7-2 and J usage is TRBJ1-2, with TRBD1 matching 10 bases. Germline V gives CDR1 SGHTA, CDR2 FQGNSA. Trimming removed 4 bases from V and 7 bases from J; junction bases left unmatched: 9. The CDR3 length is 15 residues. This CDR3 reads CASSSLRQGAGGYTF. CDR3 bases: TGTGCCAGCAGCTCCCTTAGACAGGGGGCTGGTGGCTACACCTTC.

This clone was counted a single time. The chain employs TRBV27 and TRBJ2-7; the D gene is possibly TRBD1 (5 bases). With 3 bases removed from V and 2 bases from J, the gap between germline ends came to 20 bases. This CDR3 has 17 residues. Per the germline V gene, CDR1 is MNHEY and CDR2 is SMNVEV (reference sequence). In DNA form, the CDR3 reads TGTGCCAGCAGTTTGACCTCCACCTGGGGCAGGACCTACGAGCAGTACTTC. Protein: CASSLTSTWGRTYEQYF.

This chain links TRBV28 with TRBJ2-7; D could derive from TRBD1 or TRBD2 (5 bases each). The V and J ends lost 6 bases and 7 bases respectively, with 19 bases between them. The germline V gene has CDR1 MDHEN and CDR2 SYDVKM. CDR3 size: 14 residues. In nucleotides, the CDR3 is TGTGCCAGCAGAACTACCCGGGACCCTGGGGAGCAGTACTTC. This codes for CASRTTRDPGEQYF.